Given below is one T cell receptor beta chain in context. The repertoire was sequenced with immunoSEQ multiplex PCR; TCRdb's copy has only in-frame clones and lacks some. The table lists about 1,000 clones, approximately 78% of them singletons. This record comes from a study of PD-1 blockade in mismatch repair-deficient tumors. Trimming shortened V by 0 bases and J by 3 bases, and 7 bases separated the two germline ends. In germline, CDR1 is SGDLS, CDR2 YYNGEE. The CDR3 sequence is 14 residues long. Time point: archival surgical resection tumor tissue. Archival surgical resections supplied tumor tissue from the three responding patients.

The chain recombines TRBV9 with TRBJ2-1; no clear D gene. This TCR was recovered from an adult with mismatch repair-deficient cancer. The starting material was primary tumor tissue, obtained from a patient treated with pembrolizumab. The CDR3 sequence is CASSVGKLYNEQFF. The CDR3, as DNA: TGTGCCAGCAGCGTAGGAAAACTCTACAATGAGCAGTTCTTC.